This TCR beta chain was identified in a study of cytomegalovirus exposure and HLA in healthy donors. General study points: A missense variant in DCLRE1C was later tied to TCR beta V- and J-gene trimming. In a later analysis, a genetic analysis reported fewer productive-TCR N-insertions in an Asian-associated ancestry cluster than the cohort average. Analysis performed later found more than 15,000 TCR beta sequences associated with HLA alleles at 0.05 false discovery rate. The study put some 160 TCR beta chains on its list as cytomegalovirus-associated.

This clone was seen only a few times. Antigen unknown. This PCR relied on a set of 60 Vbeta primers and 13 Jbeta primers. The repertoire was sequenced with immunoSEQ multiplex PCR; TCRdb's copy has only in-frame clones and lacks some. The repertoire includes 200,000 to 250,000 clones, 82% of them detected once, and 2.7% sits in the top ten. Germline loops: CDR1 SGHAT, CDR2 FQNNGV. This CDR3 spans 16 amino acids. Deletions cut 2 bases from V and 11 bases from J, with 19 bases between. The rearrangement links TRBV11-2 to TRBJ1-6; D ambiguous. This receptor was taken from a woman in her 40s in good health and CMV-seronegative. The specimen sequenced was PBMCs. The CDR3 coding sequence is TGTGCCAGCAGCTTAAACGGGATATCCTTAGAGGCACCCCTCCACTTT. This codes for CASSLNGISLEAPLHF. Filled out from reference TRBV11-2 and TRBJ1-6, the complete variable domain reads EAGVAQSPRYKIIEKRQSVAFWCNPISGHATLYWYQQILGQGPKLLIQFQNNGVVDDSQLPKDRFSAERLKGVDSTLKIQPAKLEDSAVYLCASSLNGISLEAPLHFGNGTRLTVT.